The present entry profiles one T cell receptor (beta chain) with its context. This was a deep-level run. TCRdb's table, derived via immunoSEQ multiplex PCR, lists solely in-frame clones and lacks some. The repertoire includes about 1 million clones, around 74% of them detected once, and about 1.4% sits in the top ten. CDR1 and CDR2 from the germline V gene are MDHEN and SYDVKM. The CDR3 runs to 15 residues. V lost 1 base and J lost 4, with 13 bases in between. The data belong to a study of shared clonotypes between healthy human individuals. Study context: Donors had three CD4 naive, three CD4 memory, two CD8 naive and one CD8 memory plate apiece.

This TCR came from a man between 18 and 29 years old in good health. The chain has TRBV28 and TRBJ1-1, with D perhaps TRBD1 (5 bases). The sequenced material came from memory CD4+ T cells sorted from blood. Subset specified: CD45RA-negative fraction. The CDR3 DNA reads as TGTGCCAGCAGTTTATCGTCTTGGGGACGCACTGAAGCTTTCTTT. It yields the protein CASSLSSWGRTEAFF.